The text below deals with one T cell receptor beta chain. Its antigen is undetermined. Per the germline V gene, CDR1 is SGHTA and CDR2 is FQGTGA. The CDR3 is made up of 14 amino acids. Trimming took 3 bases from V and 6 from J, leaving 13 bases between them. This sample was taken from a study of PD-1 blockade in mismatch repair-deficient tumors. Study information: Enrolled about 2012-2016, patients had progressing, pretreated mismatch repair-deficient cancers of about a dozen types. Findings and caveats of the study: Rapid post-treatment expansion, then contraction, generally preceding radiologic response, marked tumor-resident clones.

The data were produced by immunoSEQ multiplex PCR, yet TCRdb's version contains in-frame clones alone and is incomplete. This table holds more than 85,000 clones, under 90% found once. Mismatch repair deficiency was confirmed in all patients, by PCR or immunohistochemistry. TCRs were sequenced from a few patients responding to pembrolizumab. Here the sequenced sample was peripheral blood, taken approximately 36 weeks after starting pembrolizumab. J is TRBJ2-3 and V is TRBV7-3, with D perhaps TRBD2 (6 bases). The clonotype originates from an adult with mismatch repair-deficient cancer. CDR3 sequence: CASSLLTREDTQYF. The DNA for the CDR3 is TGTGCCAGCAGCTTGTTGACCCGGGAGGATACGCAGTATTTT.